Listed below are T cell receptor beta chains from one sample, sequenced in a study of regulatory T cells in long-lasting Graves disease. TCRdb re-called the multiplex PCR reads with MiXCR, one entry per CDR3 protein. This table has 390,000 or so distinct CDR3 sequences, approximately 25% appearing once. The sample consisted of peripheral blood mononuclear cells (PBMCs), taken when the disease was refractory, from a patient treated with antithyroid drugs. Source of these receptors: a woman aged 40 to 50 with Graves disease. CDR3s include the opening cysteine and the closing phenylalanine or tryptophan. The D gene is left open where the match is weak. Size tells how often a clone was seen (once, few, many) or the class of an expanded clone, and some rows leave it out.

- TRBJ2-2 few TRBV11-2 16 CASSLGPGEHTGELFF TGTGCCAGCAGCTTAGGACCAGGGGAGCACACCGGGGAGCTGTTTTTT
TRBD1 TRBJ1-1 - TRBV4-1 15 CASSQEQGQNTEAFF TGCGCCAGCAGCCAGGAACAGGGGCAGAACACTGAAGCTTTCTTT
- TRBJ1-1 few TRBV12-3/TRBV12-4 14 CASSLKEGGAEAFF TGTGCCAGCAGTTTAAAGGAGGGGGGCGCTGAAGCTTTCTTT
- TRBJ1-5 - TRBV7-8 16 CASSLVRIRNNQPQHF TGTGCCAGCAGCTTAGTCCGGATCCGAAACAATCAGCCCCAGCATTTT
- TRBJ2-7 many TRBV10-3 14 CAISDTAMTYEQYF TGTGCCATCAGTGATACAGCGATGACCTACGAGCAGTACTTC
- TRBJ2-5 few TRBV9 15 CASALQGTYQETQYF TGTGCCAGCGCATTACAGGGAACTTACCAAGAGACCCAGTACTTC
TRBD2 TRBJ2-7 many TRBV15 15 CATSRELAGVYEQYF TGTGCCACCAGCAGAGAGCTAGCGGGAGTGTACGAGCAGTACTTC
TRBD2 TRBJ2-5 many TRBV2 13 CASTAGGRGTQYF TGTGCCAGCACAGCGGGAGGGCGAGGGACCCAGTACTTC
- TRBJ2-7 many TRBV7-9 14 CASSLRTEPYEQYF TGTGCCAGCAGCTTAAGGACGGAGCCCTACGAGCAGTACTTC
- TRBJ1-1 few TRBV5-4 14 CASSSRGRWTEAFF TGTGCCAGCAGCTCCAGGGGAAGGTGGACTGAAGCTTTCTTT
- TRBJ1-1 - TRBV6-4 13 CASSDSWGTEAFF TGTGCCAGCAGTGACTCCTGGGGTACTGAAGCTTTCTTT
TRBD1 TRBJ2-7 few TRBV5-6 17 CASSFSFSGQKTYEQYF TGTGCCAGCAGCTTTAGTTTCTCGGGACAGAAAACCTACGAGCAGTACTTC
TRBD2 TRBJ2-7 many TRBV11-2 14 CASSRIAGLYEQYF TGTGCCAGCAGCCGGATAGCGGGACTCTACGAGCAGTACTTC
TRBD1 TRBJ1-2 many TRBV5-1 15 CASSQTNTGGHGYTF TGCGCCAGCAGCCAAACGAATACAGGGGGCCATGGCTACACCTTC
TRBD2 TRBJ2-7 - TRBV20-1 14 CSAVSGGSSYEQYF TGCAGTGCAGTAAGCGGGGGGAGCTCCTACGAGCAGTACTTC
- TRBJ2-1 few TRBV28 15 CASSRERVLVDEQFF TGTGCCAGCAGCCGCGAGCGGGTATTAGTAGATGAGCAGTTCTTC
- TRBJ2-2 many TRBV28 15 CASSQGTRNTGELFF TGTGCCAGCAGCCAGGGCACTAGAAACACCGGGGAGCTGTTTTTT
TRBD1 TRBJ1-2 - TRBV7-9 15 CASSLGGTGFYGYTF TGTGCCAGCAGCTTAGGGGGGACAGGATTCTATGGCTACACCTTC
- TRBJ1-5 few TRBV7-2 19 CASSKPAQAHSRDNQPQHF TGTGCCAGCAGCAAACCCGCACAAGCTCATTCGAGGGACAATCAGCCCCAGCATTTT
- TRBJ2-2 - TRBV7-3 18 CASSLGRTRGEKAGELFF TGTGCCAGCAGCTTAGGACGTACGCGGGGAGAAAAGGCCGGGGAGCTGTTTTTT